A single sample is the source of the 27 T cell receptor beta chains below, sequenced in a study of T cell repertoires in cytomegalovirus infection. TCRdb reprocessed the reads with MiXCR, giving one entry per CDR3 protein. This table has about a million distinct CDR3 sequences, roughly 31% appearing once. Their antigens remain unidentified. Source: cultured CD8+ T cells from PBMCs, taken from culture after CMV antigen stimulation. All receptors derive from a human donor in good health (CMV status not recorded). Some clones in this sample may be carry-over from other donors' samples.

This clonotype has a count of ten or more. This CDR3 reads CASSQLFAGQGSTEAFF. CDR3 DNA sequence: TGTGCCAGCAGTCAACTCTTCGCGGGACAGGGTTCCACTGAAGCTTTCTTT. The gene calls are TRBV12-3 or TRBV12-4 and TRBJ1-1; 9 nucleotides line up with TRBD1. CDR3 length equals 17 residues. After removal of 5 bases from V and 4 bases from J, the junction contained 14 bases not matched to a gene.

This chain links TRBV12-3 or TRBV12-4 with TRBJ2-2; D not resolved. The CDR3 length is 15 residues. The ends were cut back, 6 bases at V and 6 bases at J, with 17 bases in the middle. The CDR3 sequence is CASSNGLRSAGELFF. The CDR3, as DNA: TGTGCCAGCAGCAACGGTTTAAGAAGCGCCGGGGAGCTGTTTTTT.

This clonotype has more than one count but fewer than ten. The chain has TRBV6-8 and TRBJ2-7; TRBD1 matches at 7 bases. Germline V gene lookup returns CDR1 MNHGY and CDR2 SAAAGT. With V trimmed by 5 bases and J by 2 bases, 6 bases remained unmatched. The CDR3 has 14 residues. CDR3 sequence (DNA): TGTGCCAGCAGTCGGGACAGCTGGGCCTACGAGCAGTACTTC. Translation: CASSRDSWAYEQYF.

The chain joins TRBV7-9 to TRBJ1-4, with D possibly TRBD1 on 6 matching bases. CDR1 SEHNR and CDR2 FQNEAQ come from the germline V gene (reference sequence). CDR3 size: 15 residues. V shed 4 bases and J shed 6 bases, with 15 bases lying between them. CDR3 in amino acids: CASSSLQGTDEKLFF. The CDR3 DNA follows: TGTGCCAGCAGCTCGTTACAGGGAACGGATGAAAAACTGTTTTTT.

The CDR3 reads CASSYSIGVGEREQYF. The CDR3, as DNA: TGTGCCAGCAGTTACTCGATTGGGGTGGGCGAGCGCGAGCAGTACTTC. The rearrangement joins TRBV6-2 or TRBV6-3 to TRBJ2-7; D is ambiguous. The CDR3 covers 16 residues. V dropped 0 bases and J dropped 6 bases, with 18 bases sitting between them. From germline, CDR1 is MNHEY and CDR2 SVGEGT.

V is TRBV20-1 and J is TRBJ1-2, with D perhaps matching TRBD1 (5 bases). Trimming took off 1 base at V and 4 bases at J, with 10 bases between the two ends. Germline assignment: CDR1 DFQATT and CDR2 SNEGSKA (reference sequence). The CDR3 is made up of 13 amino acids. CDR3 coding DNA: TGCAGTGCTAGAGCTCAGGGCGTCTATGGCTACACCTTC. Its translation: CSARAQGVYGYTF.

This clonotype was recorded a few times. The chain uses TRBV19 and TRBJ1-1; TRBD1 aligns across 8 bases. V shed 10 bases, J shed 5 bases, and the junction held 15 bases outside the gene matches. CDR1 LNHDA and CDR2 SQIVND come from the germline V gene (reference sequence). This CDR3 spans 15 amino acids. The chain's CDR3 is CATLRGRGRWTEAFF. In DNA form, the CDR3 reads TGTGCCACCCTAAGGGGCAGGGGGCGGTGGACTGAAGCTTTCTTT.

The chain couples TRBV6-6 to TRBJ1-2; D remains unclear. Trimming removed 8 bases from V and 8 bases from J, with 15 bases in between. CDR3 length: 12 amino acids. Per germline, CDR1 MNHNY and CDR2 SVGAGI (reference sequence). The chain's CDR3 is CASPVVVNGYTF. The CDR3 nucleotides read TGTGCCAGCCCAGTTGTTGTAAACGGCTACACCTTC.

Only a few counts were recorded for this clonotype. CDR3 loop: CASGWGEAFF. The DNA of the CDR3 is TGTGCTAGTGGTTGGGGTGAAGCTTTCTTT. The chain combines TRBV12-5 with TRBJ1-1; D is unresolved. The germline gives CDR1 LGHNT, CDR2 FRNRAP. This CDR3 region has 10 residues. V lost 4 bases and J 7 bases, leaving 4 bases between the germline ends.

This clonotype was seen a few times. The genes are TRBV4-1 and TRBJ1-2; D not certain. CDR1 and CDR2 from the germline V gene are MGHRA and YSYEKL. CDR3 length: 13 amino acids. V was pared by 2 bases and J by 8 bases, with 12 bases between. CDR3 in amino acids: CASSQHQFWGYTF. DNA for the CDR3: TGCGCCAGCAGCCAACACCAGTTCTGGGGCTACACCTTC.

This rearrangement joins TRBV20-1 to TRBJ2-2; D gene uncertain. There are 16 residues in the CDR3. CDR1 and CDR2 from the germline V gene are DFQATT and SNEGSKA (reference sequence). V was shortened by 4 bases and J by 2 bases, with 17 bases between the two germline ends. The CDR3 nucleotides read TGCAGTGCTAACCCCTCGACTCATGGCAACACCGGGGAGCTGTTTTTT. As protein: CSANPSTHGNTGELFF.

CDR3 sequence: CSALSHLDGFLGNEQFF. DNA of the CDR3: TGCAGTGCCCTCTCTCACTTGGACGGGTTTTTGGGCAATGAGCAGTTCTTC. The V gene is TRBV20-1, the J gene TRBJ2-1; unclear D gene. The CDR3 loop spans 17 amino acids. V lost 6 bases and J lost 6, with 27 bases in between. The V gene's germline CDR1 is DFQATT and CDR2 SNEGSKA (reference sequence).

This clonotype was counted ten times or more. The chain employs TRBV12-3 or TRBV12-4 and TRBJ1-1; no clear D gene. This CDR3 contains 16 residues. Trimming stripped 3 bases from V and 0 bases from J, with 14 bases between. CDR3 DNA: TGTGCCAGCAGTTTTTGGGTAGGAGCGGTGAACACTGAAGCTTTCTTT. This sequence encodes CASSFWVGAVNTEAFF.

The chain recombines TRBV27 with TRBJ1-2, with D possibly matching TRBD1 (5 bases). Germline V gene sequence: CDR1 MNHEY, CDR2 SMNVEV (reference sequence). The CDR3 runs to 14 residues. Trimming removed 3 bases from V and 4 bases from J, with 12 bases in between. In nucleotides, the CDR3 is TGTGCCAGCAGTTTGGGGGGAAAGGTCTATGGCTACACCTTC. Residues: CASSLGGKVYGYTF.

This clonotype was observed a handful of times. The rearrangement uses TRBV6-1 and TRBJ1-5; D uncertain. Trimming took off 4 bases at V and 2 bases at J, with 15 bases between the two ends. The length of the CDR3 is 16 residues. Per the germline V gene, CDR1 is MNHNS and CDR2 is SASEGT. The chain's CDR3 is CASSGLDNVGNQPQHF. The CDR3 nucleotides read TGTGCCAGCAGTGGCCTCGATAATGTCGGCAATCAGCCCCAGCATTTT.

Concerning this clonotype: This may be a read error: a much more frequent sequence differs by one nucleotide. The rearrangement joins TRBV7-2 to TRBJ2-2, with 11 nucleotides matching TRBD2. Per the germline V gene, CDR1 is SGHTA and CDR2 is FQGNSA. This CDR3 contains 17 residues. This CDR3 is CVSSERMGLADTGELFF. CDR3 nucleotides: TGTGTCAGCAGCGAAAGGATGGGACTAGCGGACACCGGGGAGCTGTTTTTT.

As to this clonotype: A much bigger clone sits one base away, suggesting this may be a read error. The chain is built from TRBV7-6 and TRBJ1-1, with D possibly being TRBD1 (5 bases). CDR1 and CDR2 from the germline V gene are SGHVS and FNYEAQ. The CDR3 runs 16 residues. Here the CDR3 reads CVSTYGGGEWDTEAFF. For the CDR3, the DNA is TGTGTCAGCACCTACGGTGGGGGAGAGTGGGACACTGAAGCTTTCTTT.

The chain has TRBV7-8 and TRBJ1-2; D is possibly TRBD1 (6 bases). V was clipped by 5 bases and J by 4 bases, with 20 bases between them. Germline V CDR1 and CDR2: SGHVS, FQNEAQ. CDR3 size: 16 residues. The CDR3 DNA is TGTGCCAGCAGCCCTGTGGGCAGGGGTTTTGCCTATGGCTACACCTTC. Its protein product is CASSPVGRGFAYGYTF.

This clonotype was detected only a few times. V and J are TRBV6-1 and TRBJ2-1, with a weak D call TRBD2 (5 bases). The CDR3 sequence is 15 residues long. V gave up 3 bases and J gave up 4 bases, with 13 bases separating them. The germline CDR1 and CDR2 sequences are MNHNS and SASEGT. CDR3 loop: CASSEQISAYNEQFF. The CDR3 region has the DNA TGTGCCAGCAGTGAGCAGATTAGCGCTTACAATGAGCAGTTCTTC.

The chain is built from TRBV5-1 and TRBJ2-3; D not certain. Between the trimmed V and J ends, which lost 3 bases and 0 bases, there was a span of 17 bases. This CDR3 has 17 residues. Germline CDR1 and CDR2: SGHRS and YFSETQ. The CDR3, as DNA: TGCGCCAGCAGCTCTCCACAGTCGGGCCCAAGCACAGATACGCAGTATTTT. Protein product: CASSSPQSGPSTDTQYF.

The chain joins TRBV6-1 to TRBJ2-2, with TRBD2 identical over 9 bases. The length of the CDR3 is 14 residues. V shed 5 bases and J 3 bases; nucleotides not matched to a gene: 1. Germline assignment: CDR1 MNHNS and CDR2 SASEGT. The CDR3 sequence: CASSRLADTGELFF. CDR3 nucleotides: TGTGCCAGCAGTCGACTAGCGGACACCGGGGAGCTGTTTTTT.

V usage is TRBV4-1 and J usage is TRBJ2-3, with 9 bases aligning to TRBD1. V trimming: 3 bases; J trimming: 5 bases; junction bases outside the gene matches: 9. Germline-derived CDR1 and CDR2 are MGHRA and YSYEKL. The CDR3 runs 16 residues. The DNA of the CDR3 is TGCGCCAGCAGCCATCACCGGGACAGGGCGGAAGATACGCAGTATTTT. Protein: CASSHHRDRAEDTQYF.

Remarks on this clonotype: The junction departs from germline at one end; a sequencing error may be responsible. CDR3 nucleotide sequence: TGTGTCAGCGAAACCCGGACTAGCGGGGAATGGAAGGCACAAGATACGCAGTATTTT. Protein product: CVSETRTSGEWKAQDTQYF. The gene calls are TRBV14 and TRBJ2-3; 12 nucleotides match TRBD2. This CDR3 has 19 residues. CDR1 is SGHDN and CDR2 is FVKESK in the germline V gene.

The chain employs TRBV25-1 and TRBJ2-7; 9 nucleotides match TRBD1. Trimming took 0 bases from V and 1 from J; bases not matched to a gene: 7. Germline CDR1 reads MGHDK; CDR2 reads SYGVNS. There are 17 residues in the CDR3. The CDR3 loop reads CASSEYIGTGQSYEQYF. CDR3 nucleotides: TGTGCCAGCAGTGAATATATCGGGACAGGGCAATCCTACGAGCAGTACTTC.

This clonotype was observed many times. This may be a read error, as it is one base from a much larger clone. The rearrangement joins TRBV7-2 to TRBJ2-7; 9 nucleotides align to TRBD1. The germline V gene encodes CDR1 SGHTA and CDR2 FQGNSA. CDR3 length: 12 amino acids. With 4 bases clipped from V and 6 bases from J, the junction kept 1 base outside the gene matches. CDR3 nucleotide sequence: TGTGCCAGCAGCTGGACAGGGGCCGAGCAGTACTTC. It translates to CASSWTGAEQYF. Full variable domain (outside the CDR3, taken from reference TRBV7-2 and TRBJ2-7): GAGVSQSPSNKVTEKGKDVELRCDPISGHTALYWYRQSLGQGLEFLIYFQGNSAPDKSGLPSDRFSAERTGGSVSTLTIQRTQQEDSAVYLCASSWTGAEQYFGPGTRLTVT.

The rearrangement links TRBV4-1 to TRBJ2-1; D is unclear. Germline V lookup: CDR1 MGHRA, CDR2 YSYEKL. The CDR3 length is 14 residues. V was pared by 2 bases and J by 4 bases, with 9 bases between. The CDR3 DNA is TGCGCCAGCAGCCAACAGACATATTACAATGAGCAGTTCTTC. It specifies CASSQQTYYNEQFF.

This clonotype was seen a few times. The chain recombines TRBV19 with TRBJ2-3, with no clear D. Germline V gene sequence: CDR1 LNHDA, CDR2 SQIVND (reference sequence). This CDR3 has 15 residues. Trimming pared 5 bases from V and 2 bases from J, leaving 14 bases between. The CDR3 loop is CASSPVGNPTDTQYF. CDR3 bases: TGTGCCAGTAGTCCGGTTGGGAACCCCACAGATACGCAGTATTTT.